This T cell receptor (beta chain) was identified in a study of blood T cell repertoires in COVID-19. About the study: Acute and convalescent COVID-19 samples came from the United States, Italy and Spain. Sources were T cells, B-cell-depleted T cells, or PBMCs; the material itself was cDNA or gDNA.

Source study methods: How many nucleated cells were present was estimated from reference gene primer amplification. The protocol was immunoSEQ multiplex PCR, while the TCRdb copy is restricted to in-frame clones and leaves out a portion. The DNA gave D and trimming, while V, J and clone size come from that table. The top ten hold 15% to 17% of the sample, which has around 270,000 clones, about 80% seen once. From germline, CDR1 is MNHEY and CDR2 SVGAGI. Trimming left V 7 bases short and J 6 bases short, with 19 bases between. There are 15 residues in the CDR3. Recruited during active infection, patients (from Seattle) were subsequently followed longitudinally.

The chain joins TRBV6-5 to TRBJ2-1, with a weak D call TRBD1 (6 bases). The sequencing input was peripheral blood. The receptor comes from a person aged 65 to 85 with COVID-19, enrolled during active disease. CDR3 coding DNA: TGTGCCAGCACCACCCCCAGGGGTAGTCTCAATGAGCAGTTCTTC. Residues: CASTTPRGSLNEQFF.